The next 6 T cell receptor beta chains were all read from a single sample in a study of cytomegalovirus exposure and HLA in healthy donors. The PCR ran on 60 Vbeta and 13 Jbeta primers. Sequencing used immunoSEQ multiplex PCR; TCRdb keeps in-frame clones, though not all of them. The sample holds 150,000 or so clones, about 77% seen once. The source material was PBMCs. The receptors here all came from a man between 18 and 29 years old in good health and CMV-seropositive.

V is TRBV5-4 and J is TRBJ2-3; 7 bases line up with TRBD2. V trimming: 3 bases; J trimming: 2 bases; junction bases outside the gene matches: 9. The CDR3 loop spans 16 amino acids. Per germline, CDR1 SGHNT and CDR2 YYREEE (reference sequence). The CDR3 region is CASSSLGRGLTDTQYF. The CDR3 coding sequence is TGTGCCAGCAGCTCGCTGGGGAGGGGTCTCACAGATACGCAGTATTTT.

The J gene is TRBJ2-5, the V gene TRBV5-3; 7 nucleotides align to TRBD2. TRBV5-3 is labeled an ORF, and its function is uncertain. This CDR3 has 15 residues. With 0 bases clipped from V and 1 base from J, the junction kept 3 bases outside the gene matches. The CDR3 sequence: CARSLDGGTQETQYF. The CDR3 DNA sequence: TGTGCCAGAAGCTTGGACGGGGGGACCCAAGAGACCCAGTACTTC.

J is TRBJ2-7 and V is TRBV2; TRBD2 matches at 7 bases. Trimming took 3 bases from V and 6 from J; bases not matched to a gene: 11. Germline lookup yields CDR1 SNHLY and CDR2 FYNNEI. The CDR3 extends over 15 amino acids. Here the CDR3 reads CASSERAGDGLEQYF. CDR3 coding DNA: TGTGCCAGCAGTGAGCGTGCGGGAGATGGGCTCGAGCAGTACTTC.

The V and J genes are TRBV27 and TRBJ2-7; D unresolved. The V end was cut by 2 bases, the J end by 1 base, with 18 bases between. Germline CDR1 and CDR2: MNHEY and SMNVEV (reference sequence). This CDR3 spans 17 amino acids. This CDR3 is CASSLSLVVARSYEQYF. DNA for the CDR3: TGTGCCAGCAGTTTAAGTTTGGTTGTCGCGCGATCCTACGAGCAGTACTTC.

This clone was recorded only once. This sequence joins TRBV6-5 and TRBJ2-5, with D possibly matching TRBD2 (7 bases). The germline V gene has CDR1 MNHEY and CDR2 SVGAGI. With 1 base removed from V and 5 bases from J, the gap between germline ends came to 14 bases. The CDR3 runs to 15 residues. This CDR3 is CASSYYGGAMETQYF. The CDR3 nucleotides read TGTGCCAGCAGTTACTATGGGGGGGCCATGGAGACCCAGTACTTC.

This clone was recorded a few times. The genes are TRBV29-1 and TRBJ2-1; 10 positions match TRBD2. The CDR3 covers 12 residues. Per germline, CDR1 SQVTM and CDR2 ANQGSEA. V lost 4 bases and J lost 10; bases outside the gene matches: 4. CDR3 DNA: TGCAGCGTTGGAAGGACTAGCGGCGAGCAGTTCTTC. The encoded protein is CSVGRTSGEQFF.